Described below is a single T cell receptor (beta chain) sequence and its context. These data originate in a study of shared clonotypes between healthy human individuals. Germline V lookup: CDR1 SEHNR, CDR2 FQNEAQ (reference sequence). Trimming left V 1 base short and J 4 bases short, with 11 bases between. The CDR3 extends over 14 amino acids. Each unsorted PBMC replicate got 300 ng genomic DNA, 25,000 to 30,000 genomes. The protocol was immunoSEQ multiplex PCR, while the TCRdb copy is restricted to in-frame clones and leaves out a portion. The repertoire consists of 450,000 to 500,000 clones, with about 78% occurring once and the leading ten covering about 12%.

The V gene is TRBV7-9, the J gene TRBJ2-7; D not resolved. This receptor was taken from a middle-aged woman in good health. Some clones in this sample may be carry-over from other donors' samples. Sequenced sample: PBMCs. CDR3 region: CASSLGQALYEQYF. The CDR3 DNA follows: TGTGCCAGCAGCTTAGGCCAGGCACTATACGAGCAGTACTTC.